This TCR beta chain is drawn from a study of cytomegalovirus exposure and HLA in healthy donors. As regards this clone: Its specificity is not known.

The assay was immunoSEQ multiplex PCR, and TCRdb's table has in-frame clones only and misses some. Among over 200,000 clones listed, 90% were seen once. Trimming took 5 bases from V and 1 from J; bases not matched to a gene: 15. The CDR3 extends over 18 amino acids. Germline V gene data show CDR1 as SEHNR and CDR2 as FQNEAQ (reference sequence). Study-wide findings and caveats: Overall, under 200 TCR beta chains were annotated as cytomegalovirus-associated. Specific recognition of CMV antigens was confirmed in vitro for a few chains (all CMV-associated).

The specimen sequenced was PBMCs. The TCR originated in a woman younger than 30 in good health and CMV-seronegative. The chain employs TRBV7-9 and TRBJ2-7, with 9 positions matching TRBD1. The CDR3 sequence: CASSPTGQGAKISYEQYF. The DNA of the CDR3 is TGTGCCAGCAGCCCCACGGGACAGGGAGCCAAAATTTCCTACGAGCAGTACTTC.